The rows below give T cell receptor beta chains drawn from one sample of a study of tumor-infiltrating lymphocytes in primary liver carcinoma. TCRdb reprocessed the multiplex PCR reads via MiXCR and lists one record per CDR3 protein. The table shows 80,000 to 100,000 distinct CDR3 sequences, with around 68% occurring only once. Sequencing was carried out using tumor-adjacent normal liver tissue. These receptors originate from a man aged 35 to 55 with primary liver carcinoma and hepatitis B virus infection. The CDR3 runs from the conserved cysteine through the conserved F or W. The D gene is left open where the match is weak. Expanded clones get a size class; other rows say once, few or many, or leave the size out.

CDR3 | DNA | D | V | size | J
CASSLDLGGRAIAFF | TGTGCCAGCAGCTTAGATCTGGGGGGAAGGGCTATAGCTTTCTTT | - | TRBV11-2 | once | TRBJ1-1
CASSQDGDSGNTIYF | TGTGCCAGCAGCCAAGATGGGGACTCTGGAAACACTATATATTTT | - | TRBV4-2 | - | TRBJ1-3
CASSQAFGTEAFF | TGCGCCAGCAGCCAGGCTTTTGGGACTGAAGCTTTCTTT | - | TRBV4-1 | many | TRBJ1-1
CASSSAGTSGSTDTQYF | TGTGCCAGCAGCTCAGCAGGGACTAGCGGAAGCACAGATACGCAGTATTTT | TRBD2 | TRBV7-9 | - | TRBJ2-3
CVSSFLATTGELFF | TGTGTCAGCAGCTTTCTAGCTACCACCGGGGAGCTGTTTTTT | - | TRBV7-8 | - | TRBJ2-2
CASSLDGGFQPHHF | TGTGCCAGCAGCTTGGATGGGGGGTTTCAGCCCCATCATTTT | - | TRBV7-9 | - | TRBJ1-5
CARPFGMVSYEQYF | TGTGCCAGACCGTTCGGGATGGTCTCCTATGAGCAGTACTTC | - | TRBV12-3/TRBV12-4 | - | TRBJ2-7
CTSSSPSIGGTEAFF | TGTACCAGCAGCAGTCCAAGTATAGGGGGCACTGAAGCTTTCTTT | - | TRBV6-1 | - | TRBJ1-1
CVSSRVSNTQCF | TGTGTCAGCAGCAGGGTCAGTAATACGCAGTGTTTT | - | TRBV14 | - | TRBJ2-3
CSVEDGGNEQFF | TGCAGCGTTGAGGATGGTGGCAATGAGCAGTTCTTC | - | TRBV29-1 | many | TRBJ2-1
CANSAREGDTYEQYF | TGTGCCAATAGCGCCCGAGAGGGTGATACCTACGAGCAGTACTTC | - | TRBV11-1 | once | TRBJ2-7
CASSAQGGRENSPLHF | TGTGCCAGCAGCGCCCAAGGGGGGAGGGAAAATTCACCCCTCCACTTT | - | TRBV9 | once | TRBJ1-6
CASSFPGEMFF | TGTGCCAGCAGCTTTCCCGGGGAGATGTTTTTT | - | TRBV7-2 | - | TRBJ2-2
CASSVEASIPSTDTQYF | TGTGCCAGCAGCGTAGAAGCCAGTATCCCTAGCACAGATACGCAGTATTTT | - | TRBV9 | - | TRBJ2-3
CASSADRFSSNQSQHF | TGCGCCAGCAGCGCCGACAGGTTCTCTAGCAATCAGTCCCAGCATTTT | - | TRBV2 | - | TRBJ1-5
CANSEVPGQTGNAQFF | TGTGCCAACAGTGAAGTCCCGGGACAGACGGGCAATGCGCAGTTCTTC | TRBD1 | TRBV6-1 | - | TRBJ2-1
CASNTRQGTHEQYF | TGTGCCAGCAACACGAGACAGGGAACCCACGAGCAGTACTTC | TRBD1 | TRBV12-3/TRBV12-4 | - | TRBJ2-7
CASSSQLGTGGYTF | TGTGCCAGCAGCTCGCAATTAGGGACCGGTGGCTACACCTTC | - | TRBV11-2 | - | TRBJ1-2
CASSSRQYNEQFF | TGTGCCAGCAGTTCTAGACAGTACAATGAGCAGTTCTTC | - | TRBV6-5 | - | TRBJ2-1
CASSLGDRSYEQYF | TGTGCCAGCAGTTTGGGGGACAGATCCTACGAGCAGTACTTC | TRBD1 | TRBV12-3/TRBV12-4 | many | TRBJ2-7
CARSPGLAGGGGDTQYF | TGTGCCAGGAGCCCCGGACTAGCGGGAGGGGGAGGAGATACGCAGTATTTT | TRBD2 | TRBV7-8 | - | TRBJ2-3
CASSLLERIYEQYF | TGTGCCAGCAGCTTACTAGAGAGGATCTACGAGCAGTACTTC | - | TRBV11-2 | - | TRBJ2-7
CAGSPDGSSGANVLTF | TGTGCCGGCAGTCCAGACGGTAGCTCTGGGGCCAACGTCCTGACTTTC | - | TRBV7-3 | - | TRBJ2-6
CANSLTPTTEELFF | TGTGCCAACAGTTTAACACCGACCACCGAGGAGCTGTTTTTT | - | TRBV6-5 | - | TRBJ2-2
CASSQARESGSRYF | TGTGCCAGCAGCCAAGCGAGAGAAAGCGGGAGTAGGTACTTC | TRBD2 | TRBV4-2 | many | TRBJ2-7
CASKRLDNEQFF | TGTGCCAGCAAGCGACTAGACAATGAGCAGTTCTTC | - | TRBV6-2/TRBV6-3 | many | TRBJ2-1
CASSLAPTGQGHGYTF | TGTGCCAGCAGCTTAGCCCCTACAGGGCAAGGGCATGGCTACACCTTT | - | TRBV7-9 | - | TRBJ1-2
CSRSWTSYSTDTQYF | TGTTCCAGGAGCTGGACATCTTATAGCACAGATACGCAGTATTTT | - | TRBV7-3 | - | TRBJ2-3
CASSARWGSVAYEQYF | TGCGCCAGCAGCGCAAGATGGGGATCGGTAGCCTACGAGCAGTACTTC | - | TRBV4-1 | - | TRBJ2-7
CTSSPGQGNTEAFF | TGTACCAGCAGTCCTGGACAGGGGAACACTGAAGCTTTCTTT | TRBD1 | TRBV6-4 | - | TRBJ1-1
CASNLRLGSYNEQFF | TGTGCCAGCAACTTACGACTAGGGAGCTACAATGAGCAGTTCTTC | - | TRBV28 | many | TRBJ2-1
CASCASGVQDEQHF | TGTGCCAGCTGTGCTTCCGGGGTACAGGATGAGCAGCACTTC | - | TRBV6-6 | once | TRBJ2-7
CASSLNSASGNTIYF | TGTGCCAGCAGCTTAAATAGCGCATCTGGAAACACCATATATTTT | - | TRBV11-2 | medium-sized | TRBJ1-3
CSVGSRAGNYGYTF | TGCAGCGTTGGATCTCGGGCAGGGAACTATGGCTACACCTTC | - | TRBV29-1 | many | TRBJ1-2
CSVSGVSGQETQYF | TGCAGCGTGTCGGGCGTCAGCGGGCAAGAGACCCAGTACTTC | - | TRBV29-1 | many | TRBJ2-5
CASTGTGGTGELFF | TGTGCCAGCACCGGGACAGGGGGGACCGGGGAGCTGTTTTTT | TRBD1 | TRBV12-3/TRBV12-4 | many | TRBJ2-2
CASSFSNTGELFF | TGTGCCAGCAGTTTCTCGAACACCGGGGAGCTGTTTTTT | - | TRBV12-3/TRBV12-4 | many | TRBJ2-2
CSVDVQRSNEQYF | TGCAGCGTTGATGTTCAGAGGAGCAATGAGCAGTACTTC | - | TRBV29-1 | - | TRBJ2-7
CANSSPEEREFF | TGTGCCAACAGTTCCCCGGAGGAGCGGGAGTTCTTC | - | TRBV12-3/TRBV12-4 | - | TRBJ2-1
CSVVDEISEQFF | TGCAGCGTTGTTGATGAGATAAGTGAGCAGTTCTTC | - | TRBV29-1 | many | TRBJ2-1
CASSKNTDTQYF | TGTGCCAGTAGCAAAAATACAGATACGCAGTATTTT | - | TRBV19 | - | TRBJ2-3
CASSANTPLAGSTDTQYF | TGTGCCAGCTCAGCGAATACCCCCCTCGCGGGGTCCACAGATACGCAGTATTTT | - | TRBV18 | few | TRBJ2-3
CASSPGGGVSQPQHF | TGTGCCAGCAGTCCCGGGGGGGGGGTAAGTCAGCCCCAGCATTTT | - | TRBV4-2 | many | TRBJ1-5
CARRISSGANVPTF | TGTGCCAGGCGAATCTCATCTGGGGCCAACGTCCCGACTTTC | - | TRBV12-3/TRBV12-4 | - | TRBJ2-6
CRAGQGTNEKLFF | TGTAGGGCCGGACAGGGTACTAATGAAAAACTGTTTTTT | TRBD1 | TRBV29-1 | - | TRBJ1-4
CSVKQTDTQYF | TGCAGCGTCAAGCAGACAGATACGCAGTATTTT | - | TRBV29-1 | many | TRBJ2-3
CASSFPDKEEYEQYF | TGCGCCAGCAGCTTCCCGGACAAAGAGGAGTACGAGCAGTACTTC | - | TRBV4-1 | - | TRBJ2-7
CASSQDLGSGGQETQYF | TGCGCCAGCAGCCAAGATCTGGGTAGCGGGGGCCAAGAGACCCAGTACTTC | TRBD2 | TRBV4-1 | many | TRBJ2-5